The 17 T cell receptor beta chains reported below all come from one sample, sequenced in a study of blood T cell repertoires in COVID-19. Profiled with immunoSEQ multiplex PCR; TCRdb holds only in-frame clones, not every one. Among some 330,000 clones listed, approximately 88% were seen once. The source material was PBMCs or T cells enriched from blood (not recorded which). These receptors were collected from a man younger than 40 who had recovered from COVID-19.

J is TRBJ2-2 and V is TRBV5-4; 8 bases map to TRBD1. The CDR3 length is 15 residues. CDR1 SGHNT and CDR2 YYREEE come from the germline V gene (reference sequence). With V trimmed by 5 bases and J by 1 base, 4 bases remained unmatched. DNA of the CDR3: TGTGCCAGCAGGCCCGGGACAGGGAACACCGGGGAGCTGTTTTTT. Translating it yields CASRPGTGNTGELFF.

CDR3 residues: CASSQASGAYETQYF. The CDR3 DNA is TGTGCCAGTAGTCAAGCTAGCGGGGCTTACGAGACCCAGTACTTC. The chain links TRBV19 to TRBJ2-5; TRBD2 aligns across 9 bases. Per the germline V gene, CDR1 is LNHDA and CDR2 is SQIVND (reference sequence). The CDR3 runs 15 residues. The trim removed 5 bases at V and 5 bases at J, leaving 9 bases unmatched.

This clone was picked up one time. The chain is built from TRBV24-1 and TRBJ2-1, with 8 bases identical to TRBD2. The V and J ends lost 5 bases and 4 bases, in that order; junction bases with no gene match: 3. CDR1 KGHDR and CDR2 SFDVKD come from the germline V gene. This CDR3 is 14 amino acids long. The CDR3 DNA reads TGTGCCACCAGTGCCGAGCGGGGGTACAATGAGCAGTTCTTC. This encodes CATSAERGYNEQFF.

This chain uses TRBV9 with TRBJ2-3, with TRBD2 as a possible D gene (6 bases). This CDR3 contains 15 residues. V lost 3 bases and J 2 bases, leaving 13 bases between the germline ends. The germline V gene has CDR1 SGDLS and CDR2 YYNGEE. In nucleotides, the CDR3 is TGTGCCAGCAGCGGAGGGACTTACCTCACAGATACGCAGTATTTT. Its protein is CASSGGTYLTDTQYF.

This chain joins TRBV7-9 and TRBJ2-5; 8 bases map to TRBD1. CDR1 is SEHNR and CDR2 is FQNEAQ in the germline V gene (reference sequence). The V and J ends lost 5 bases and 6 bases, in that order; junction bases with no gene match: 14. CDR3 size: 16 residues. Here the CDR3 DNA reads TGTGCCAGCAGCGGTGCCACCCCACAGGGGGAGCAGACCCAGTACTTC. Translation gives CASSGATPQGEQTQYF. Complete variable domain (other parts from reference TRBV7-9 and TRBJ2-5): DTGVSQNPRHKITKRGQNVTFRCDPISEHNRLYWYRQTLGQGPEFLTYFQNEAQLEKSRLLSDRFSAERPKGSFSTLEIQRTEQGDSAMYLCASSGATPQGEQTQYFGPGTRLLVL.

This rearrangement joins TRBV2 to TRBJ1-2; 7 bases align to TRBD1. CDR3 length: 13 amino acids. V dropped 4 bases and J dropped 5; count of bases not matched to a gene: 4. The germline CDR1 and CDR2 sequences are SNHLY and FYNNEI. The CDR3 DNA follows: TGTGCCAGCAGTGGAAGGACAGGTTATGGCTACACCTTC. It encodes CASSGRTGYGYTF.

The chain couples TRBV9 to TRBJ2-1; 8 nucleotides align to TRBD2. The ends lost 3 bases at V and 6 bases at J; junction bases unmatched: 14. Germline V gene data show CDR1 as SGDLS and CDR2 as YYNGEE. The CDR3 spans 17 residues. Written as DNA, the CDR3 is TGTGCCAGCAGCGCCAAAGTTACCGGGACTAGGGGCAATGAGCAGTTCTTC. The encoded protein is CASSAKVTGTRGNEQFF.

The chain's CDR3 is CASSHLAGAGGDTQYF. Here the CDR3 DNA reads TGCGCCAGCAGCCACCTAGCGGGGGCGGGGGGAGATACGCAGTATTTT. The chain carries TRBV4-1 and TRBJ2-3, with 10 bases identical to TRBD2. V was clipped by 3 bases and J by 5 bases; unmatched bases: 8. CDR1 and CDR2 from the germline V gene are MGHRA and YSYEKL. The CDR3 extends over 16 amino acids.

J is TRBJ1-4 and V is TRBV25-1; tentatively, D is TRBD1 (6 bases). V dropped 3 bases and J dropped 5 bases, with 13 bases sitting between them. The CDR3 contains 15 residues. The germline gives CDR1 MGHDK, CDR2 SYGVNS. As DNA, the CDR3 is TGTGCCAGCAGTGAGGGGGGGAGGGGGAATGAAAAACTGTTTTTT. It codes for CASSEGGRGNEKLFF.

V usage is TRBV4-2 and J usage is TRBJ2-7; D perhaps matches TRBD1 (5 bases). Trimming removed 0 bases from V and 6 bases from J, with 12 bases in between. The V gene's germline CDR1 is LGHNA and CDR2 YNFKEQ. The CDR3 has 14 amino acids. CDR3 in DNA: TGTGCCAGCAGCCAAGATATAGGGGCTTCCGAGCAGTACTTC. Translated: CASSQDIGASEQYF.

This sequence joins TRBV14 and TRBJ2-5; 9 nucleotides match TRBD1. Germline CDR1 is SGHDN and CDR2 is FVKESK. The J segment lost 1 base and the V segment lost 4 bases, leaving 10 bases of the junction unmatched. The CDR3 has 17 residues. The CDR3 DNA is TGTGCCAGCAGCCGACACCCGGGACAGGGCCCCCAAGAGACCCAGTACTTC. It translates to CASSRHPGQGPQETQYF.

This sequence joins TRBV2 and TRBJ1-1, with D maybe TRBD1 (6 bases). The germline V gene encodes CDR1 SNHLY and CDR2 FYNNEI. V gave up 7 bases and J gave up 1 base, with 13 bases separating them. This CDR3 spans 14 amino acids. The CDR3: CASNGQGRNTEAFF. The CDR3 DNA reads TGTGCCAGCAATGGTCAGGGGCGGAACACTGAAGCTTTCTTT.

The table lists this clone with a count of one. The chain carries TRBV2 and TRBJ1-6; no clear D gene. Germline V gene lookup returns CDR1 SNHLY and CDR2 FYNNEI. V was trimmed by 0 bases and J by 9 bases, leaving 12 bases between them. The CDR3 totals 15 residues. CDR3 bases: TGTGCCAGCAGTGAAGCGCCCGGGGTAGGTTCACCCCTCCACTTT. This gives the protein CASSEAPGVGSPLHF.

The chain carries TRBV6-1 and TRBJ2-4, with D unresolved. Trimming pared 0 bases from V and 0 bases from J, leaving 6 bases between. The CDR3 has 15 residues. Per the germline V gene, CDR1 is MNHNS and CDR2 is SASEGT. The CDR3: CASSEASSAKNIQYF. The CDR3 bases are TGTGCCAGCAGTGAAGCTTCCTCAGCCAAAAACATTCAGTACTTC.

The chain links TRBV28 to TRBJ1-2, with a tentative D call TRBD1 (6 bases). The germline V and J ends were trimmed by 8 bases and 7 bases, with 11 bases remaining between them. Germline values: CDR1 MDHEN, CDR2 SYDVKM. This CDR3 spans 11 amino acids. CDR3 coding DNA: TGTGCCAGCTCATCAGGGGTTGGCTACACCTTC. Translating it yields CASSSGVGYTF.

The chain is built from TRBV4-1 and TRBJ2-5; D is perhaps TRBD2 (5 bases). Germline V gene sequence: CDR1 MGHRA, CDR2 YSYEKL. This CDR3 is 16 amino acids long. V dropped 2 bases and J dropped 3 bases, with 16 bases sitting between them. The CDR3 DNA sequence: TGCGCCAGCAGCCAATTCGGGCCTAGCCGGGAAGAGACCCAGTACTTC. Translation: CASSQFGPSREETQYF.

The rearrangement uses TRBV7-6 and TRBJ2-6, with D perhaps TRBD2 (6 bases). The CDR3 runs 13 residues. V was pared by 5 bases and J by 8 bases, with 10 bases between. CDR1 is SGHVS, CDR2 FNYEAQ, per germline. Here the CDR3 reads CASSPAGSNVLTF. CDR3 in DNA: TGTGCCAGCAGCCCCGCGGGGTCCAACGTCCTGACTTTC.